The 22 T cell receptor beta chains given below trace back to one sample, sequenced in a study of molecular identifiers for immune sequencing clone quantification. Via MiXCR, TCRdb re-called the PCR reads, giving one row per CDR3 protein. The sample contains approximately 500,000 distinct CDR3 sequences, about 25% of which appear only once. The sample was naive CD8+ T cells from blood, with Jurkat cell RNA spiked in. Subset given: FACS-sorted CD8+CD4-CCR7+CD45RA+ naive T cells. These receptor sequences come from a human donor in good health. Some libraries in this study had Jurkat cell RNA spiked in.

The chain employs TRBV12-3 or TRBV12-4 and TRBJ2-3; weak D call: TRBD2 (7 bases). This CDR3 spans 14 amino acids. Trimming stripped 8 bases from V and 4 bases from J, with 16 bases between. For the CDR3, the DNA is TGTGCCAGCGTATGGGGGGGCCGTGCAGATACGCAGTATTTT. Encoded protein: CASVWGGRADTQYF.

About this clonotype: This may stem from a read error, because a much larger clone lies one nucleotide away. J is TRBJ2-3 and V is TRBV5-6; D is uncertain. Trimming shortened V by 4 bases and J by 3 bases, and 12 bases separated the two germline ends. The CDR3 has 14 amino acids. Germline lookup yields CDR1 SGHDT and CDR2 YYEEEE. This chain's CDR3 is CASSPWARTDTQYF. The CDR3 coding sequence is TGTGCCAGCAGCCCCTGGGCCAGGACAGATACGCAGTATTTT.

This sequence joins TRBV20-1 and TRBJ2-5; D unclear. The CDR3 has 14 amino acids. The ends were cut back, 3 bases at V and 9 bases at J, with 20 bases in the middle. Germline CDR1 and CDR2: DFQATT and SNEGSKA (reference sequence). The CDR3 coding sequence is TGCAGTGCTAGTCATGCGACGACTTATATGGCCCAGTACTTC. Protein sequence: CSASHATTYMAQYF.

The chain carries TRBV30 and TRBJ1-5, with D perhaps matching TRBD1 (5 bases). The CDR3 consists of 12 residues. Germline values: CDR1 GTSNPN, CDR2 SVGIG (reference sequence). V was trimmed by 4 bases and J by 6 bases, leaving 10 bases between them. The CDR3 DNA follows: TGTGCCTGGAAAGGGGAAGGTCAGCCCCAGCATTTT. As protein: CAWKGEGQPQHF.

This clonotype was observed a handful of times. The chain links TRBV28 to TRBJ1-5, with 7 bases that match TRBD1. CDR1 is MDHEN and CDR2 is SYDVKM in the germline V gene. The CDR3 is made up of 14 amino acids. Trimming at V came to 5 bases and at J to 7 bases, leaving 8 bases not matched to a gene. In DNA form, the CDR3 reads TGTGCCAGCAGTAACAGGGGATTTGGGCAGCCCCAGCATTTT. It translates to CASSNRGFGQPQHF.

This clonotype was detected ten times or more. The chain couples TRBV7-9 to TRBJ1-5; D unclear. This CDR3 is 14 amino acids long. V was cut by 5 bases and J by 4 bases, with 12 bases left in between. The germline gives CDR1 SEHNR, CDR2 FQNEAQ (reference sequence). CDR3 DNA sequence: TGTGCCAGCAGCGATACGATGGGTAATCAGCCCCAGCATTTT. Translation gives CASSDTMGNQPQHF.

This clonotype was seen only a few times. The chain uses TRBV18 and TRBJ2-5; D assignment may be TRBD1 or TRBD2 (5 bases each). This CDR3 comprises 14 residues. Germline V CDR1 and CDR2: KGHSH, LQKENI. The V gene lost 2 bases and the J gene lost 5 bases, with 12 bases spanning the gap. In DNA, the CDR3 is TGTGCCAGCTCACCAGGGGGAGACGGGGAGACCCAGTACTTC. It translates to CASSPGGDGETQYF.

The chain joins TRBV12-3 or TRBV12-4 to TRBJ1-3; 10 positions match TRBD1. This CDR3 has 13 residues. V shed 8 bases, J shed 3 bases, and the junction held 1 base outside the gene matches. CDR3 in DNA: TGTGCCAGCGACAGGGGGCTTGGAAACACCATATATTTT. Its translation is CASDRGLGNTIYF.

This clonotype appeared many times. The chain carries TRBV29-1 and TRBJ2-3; D is possibly TRBD1 (6 bases). The V gene's germline CDR1 is SQVTM and CDR2 ANQGSEA. Trimming removed 7 bases from V and 0 bases from J, with 11 bases in between. This CDR3 is 13 amino acids long. The chain's CDR3 is CSADRPSTDTQYF. The CDR3 region has the DNA TGCAGCGCCGACAGGCCTAGCACAGATACGCAGTATTTT.

This clonotype came up a few times. The chain uses TRBV2 and TRBJ1-2; weak D call: TRBD1 (6 bases). Germline CDR1 reads SNHLY; CDR2 reads FYNNEI. The CDR3 sequence is 15 residues long. V was pared by 5 bases and J by 4 bases, with 17 bases between. CDR3 protein: CASSSTHRDPYGYTF. CDR3 DNA sequence: TGTGCCAGCAGTAGCACACACAGGGATCCCTATGGCTACACCTTC.

This clonotype was observed once. This clone may be a read error of a much larger clone one base away. V is TRBV29-1 and J is TRBJ1-1, with D uncertain. V lost 1 base and J 4 bases, leaving 13 bases between the germline ends. The CDR3 sequence is 14 residues long. Per the germline V gene, CDR1 is SQVTM and CDR2 is ANQGSEA. The CDR3 region is CSVEGENRRTEAFF. CDR3 sequence (DNA): TGCAGCGTTGAAGGGGAGAATCGGCGCACTGAAGCTTTCTTT.

Concerning this clonotype: This may stem from a read error, because a much larger clone lies one nucleotide away. The CDR3 reads CASRTAASRNTEASF. The CDR3 nucleotides are TGTGCCAGCAGAACAGCCGCTTCAAGGAACACTGAAGCTTCCTTT. This chain uses TRBV6-5 with TRBJ1-1; D is unresolved. This CDR3 has 15 residues. From germline, CDR1 is MNHEY and CDR2 SVGAGI.

The sample holds a few counts of this clonotype. The chain joins TRBV30 to TRBJ2-3; 11 bases fit TRBD1. The ends lost 6 bases at V and 5 bases at J; junction bases unmatched: 4. Germline CDR1 GTSNPN, CDR2 SVGIG (reference sequence). This CDR3 is built from 13 residues. The CDR3 DNA reads TGTGCCTGCTCCGGGACAGGGGGAGATACGCAGTATTTT. Residues: CACSGTGGDTQYF.

This clonotype showed up many times. The chain uses TRBV20-1 and TRBJ2-7; the match to TRBD1 covers 8 bases. The germline CDR1 and CDR2 sequences are DFQATT and SNEGSKA (reference sequence). The CDR3 spans 13 residues. The V and J ends lost 3 bases and 3 bases, in that order; junction bases with no gene match: 4. The chain's CDR3 is CSARGQDSYEQYF. CDR3 nucleotides: TGCAGTGCTAGGGGACAGGACAGCTACGAGCAGTACTTC.

The chain couples TRBV30 to TRBJ2-5, with TRBD2 as a possible D gene (6 bases). This CDR3 spans 14 amino acids. Germline V gene data show CDR1 as GTSNPN and CDR2 as SVGIG (reference sequence). V was clipped by 5 bases and J by 0 bases, with 13 bases between them. The CDR3 region is CAWSWGVYQETQYF. The CDR3 region has the DNA TGTGCCTGGTCGTGGGGGGTATACCAAGAGACCCAGTACTTC.

This clonotype has at least ten counts. The V and J genes are TRBV29-1 and TRBJ1-4; D remains unclear. Trimming stripped 4 bases from V and 4 bases from J, with 13 bases between. CDR3 length: 14 residues. Germline V lookup: CDR1 SQVTM, CDR2 ANQGSEA. DNA for the CDR3: TGCAGCGTTGTTTTAGGTGTGGATAATGAAAAACTGTTTTTT. Its protein is CSVVLGVDNEKLFF.

The table lists this clonotype with many counts. The rearrangement joins TRBV9 to TRBJ2-4; unclear D gene. The CDR3 is 14 residues long. Trimming took off 4 bases at V and 2 bases at J, with 10 bases between the two ends. Germline V CDR1 and CDR2: SGDLS, YYNGEE. The CDR3 DNA is TGTGCCAGCAGCCCGTACACCTCCAAAAACATTCAGTACTTC. As protein: CASSPYTSKNIQYF.

On this clonotype: Germline is not matched at one junction end, which may reflect a read error. The CDR3 reads CAIGESGTTTEQETQYF. As DNA, the CDR3 is TGTGCCATCGGTGAGTCAGGGACCACTACTGAACAAGAGACCCAGTACTTC. The chain joins TRBV10-3 to TRBJ2-5; tentatively, D is TRBD1 or TRBD2 (5 bases each). This CDR3 has 17 residues. Per the germline V gene, CDR1 is ENHRY and CDR2 is SYGVKD.

The chain combines TRBV15 with TRBJ2-7, with 7 bases identical to TRBD1. The J segment lost 3 bases and the V segment lost 5 bases, leaving 4 bases of the junction unmatched. The CDR3 has 13 amino acids. Germline lookup yields CDR1 LNHNV and CDR2 YYDKDF (reference sequence). DNA of the CDR3: TGTGCCACCAGCGGCGACAGGGACTACGAGCAGTACTTC. Protein sequence: CATSGDRDYEQYF.

CDR3 protein: CASSVAQGFTDTQYF. DNA of the CDR3: TGTGCCAGCAGCGTAGCACAGGGATTCACAGATACGCAGTATTTT. The genes are TRBV9 and TRBJ2-3; TRBD1 is a possible D gene (6 bases). The CDR3 has 15 residues. Germline V lookup: CDR1 SGDLS, CDR2 YYNGEE. Trimming removed 0 bases at V and 2 bases at J, with 10 bases between.

The chain links TRBV7-2 to TRBJ2-1; no clear D gene. V was shortened by 3 bases and J by 9 bases, with 9 bases between the two germline ends. This CDR3 contains 12 residues. Germline V gene data show CDR1 as SGHTA and CDR2 as FQGNSA. CDR3 in amino acids: CASSLSGSEQFF. The CDR3 nucleotides are TGTGCCAGCAGCTTGTCTGGTAGTGAGCAGTTCTTC.

CDR3 protein: CASSHPRDSPQGYEQYF. DNA of the CDR3: TGTGCCAGCAGCCACCCTAGGGACAGTCCACAAGGGTACGAGCAGTACTTC. The chain links TRBV7-9 to TRBJ2-7, with TRBD1 identical over 7 bases. Germline CDR1 SEHNR, CDR2 FQNEAQ (reference sequence). V lost 5 bases to trimming and J lost 4 bases; unmatched junction nucleotides: 17. This CDR3 is built from 17 residues.